This T cell receptor beta chain was captured by sequencing in a study of OX40 agonist ivuxolimab in advanced cancers. Baseline was the first blood sampling point, followed by cycle 4 day 1 and cycle 7 day 1. Profiling relied on immunoSEQ multiplex PCR, and the TCRdb table lists in-frame clones only, not all of them. Found here are around 61,000 clones, around 83% of them singletons; the top ten hold roughly 4.9%. This CDR3 contains 14 residues. Trimming pared 6 bases from V and 5 bases from J, leaving 17 bases between. Germline assignment: CDR1 LNHDA and CDR2 SQIVND (reference sequence). This receptor was taken from an adult with an advanced solid tumor such as melanoma, head and neck, liver or kidney cancer. The chain is built from TRBV19 and TRBJ2-7; the D gene is possibly TRBD1 (5 bases). This specimen consisted of CD4+ or CD8+ T cells sorted from blood, obtained in a trial of the OX40 agonist ivuxolimab. The CDR3 nucleotides are TGTGCCAGTAGCCTAGGGGTTGGAGAGGACGAGCAGTACTTC. This translates into CASSLGVGEDEQYF.